What follows are 16 T cell receptor beta chains derived from one specimen sequenced in a study of lymphopenia after photon versus proton radiotherapy. Sequencing was performed with immunoSEQ multiplex PCR; in TCRdb, only in-frame clones are kept and a portion is missing. The table records about 12,000 clones, 80% to 90% of them present only once. The sample consisted of peripheral blood, taken from a patient treated with proton-based radiotherapy. The receptors stem from a man in his fifties or sixties with pancreatic cancer.

V gene TRBV4-1 combines with J gene TRBJ1-5; TRBD1 might be the D (6 bases). The CDR3 spans 16 residues. Germline CDR1 and CDR2: MGHRA and YSYEKL. The germline V and J ends were trimmed by 0 bases and 1 base, with 10 bases remaining between them. The CDR3, as DNA: TGCGCCAGCAGCCAAGATTCGACAGGAAGCAATCAGCCCCAGCATTTT. It translates to CASSQDSTGSNQPQHF.

The genes are TRBV5-1 and TRBJ2-1; 9 bases fit TRBD2. Losses at the gene ends were 7 bases for V and 10 bases for J; bases not matched to a gene: 12. CDR1 SGHRS and CDR2 YFSETQ come from the germline V gene. The CDR3 is 14 residues long. The CDR3 loop is CASVGSGRLGEQFF. The CDR3 bases are TGCGCCAGCGTAGGTAGCGGGAGACTTGGGGAGCAGTTCTTC.

The J gene is TRBJ2-7, the V gene TRBV18; no firm D call. With 5 bases removed from V and 6 bases from J, the gap between germline ends came to 14 bases. The CDR3 is 13 amino acids. Germline values: CDR1 KGHSH, CDR2 LQKENI. Here the CDR3 reads CASSSARLREQYF. The CDR3 DNA is TGTGCCAGCTCAAGCGCGCGCCTCCGCGAGCAGTACTTC.

The chain has TRBV4-1 and TRBJ2-7; 10 nucleotides match TRBD2. In germline, CDR1 is MGHRA, CDR2 YSYEKL. V lost 4 bases to trimming and J lost 1 base; unmatched junction nucleotides: 4. This CDR3 comprises 15 residues. CDR3 in DNA: TGCGCCAGCAGCCGGCTAGCGGGAGAGTCCTACGAGCAGTACTTC. Encoded protein: CASSRLAGESYEQYF.

The chain has TRBV6-6 and TRBJ2-5; a weak D match, TRBD1 (6 bases). The J call is doubtful: the DNA matches TRBJ2-7 better. Germline assignment: CDR1 MNHNY and CDR2 SVGAGI (reference sequence). This CDR3 region has 12 residues. Written as DNA, the CDR3 is TGTGCCAGTACAGGGACGGACTACGAGCAGTACTTC. It codes for CASTGTDYEQYF.

V usage is TRBV2 and J usage is TRBJ2-2; a weak D match, TRBD1 (6 bases). The V and J ends lost 10 bases and 6 bases respectively, with 21 bases between them. The germline V gene encodes CDR1 SNHLY and CDR2 FYNNEI. The length of the CDR3 is 15 residues. Here the CDR3 reads CATPRWEEGAGELFF. In DNA form, the CDR3 reads TGTGCCACCCCACGTTGGGAAGAGGGGGCCGGGGAGCTGTTTTTT.

The V call is TRBV5-6, the J call TRBJ1-1, with a weak D call TRBD1 (5 bases). Germline CDR1 and CDR2: SGHDT and YYEEEE. The CDR3 has 12 residues. Trimming pared 4 bases from V and 7 bases from J, leaving 11 bases between. The CDR3 nucleotides are TGTGCCAGCAGCCCGGGGACGGATGAAGCTTTCTTT. Translated, it gives CASSPGTDEAFF.

This clone has more than one count but fewer than ten. The chain couples TRBV2 to TRBJ2-1; TRBD2 is a possible D gene (6 bases). Germline CDR1 is SNHLY and CDR2 is FYNNEI. Trimming shortened V by 0 bases and J by 2 bases, and 8 bases separated the two germline ends. This CDR3 has 15 amino acids. The CDR3 region has the DNA TGTGCCAGCAGTGAAGCCGGGGGTCCCTACAATGAGCAGTTCTTC. Protein: CASSEAGGPYNEQFF.

This chain uses TRBV27 with TRBJ2-3; TRBD1 matches at 7 bases. Germline CDR1 MNHEY, CDR2 SMNVEV (reference sequence). The ends lost 10 bases at V and 6 bases at J; junction bases unmatched: 13. This CDR3 is 14 amino acids long. CDR3 nucleotide sequence: TGTGCCACCAGAGACAGGGCGAGAGGGGATACGCAGTATTTT. It yields the protein CATRDRARGDTQYF.

V is TRBV30 and J is TRBJ1-1; TRBD1 is a possible D gene (6 bases). Germline CDR1 and CDR2: GTSNPN and SVGIG (reference sequence). V dropped 2 bases and J dropped 1 base, with 11 bases sitting between them. The CDR3 covers 14 residues. The CDR3 sequence: CAWSIRGTNTEAFF. In DNA, the CDR3 is TGTGCCTGGAGTATCAGGGGCACGAACACTGAAGCTTTCTTT. Variable domain in full (rest from reference TRBV30 and TRBJ1-1): SQTIHQWPATLVQPVGSPLSLECTVEGTSNPNLYWYRQAAGRGLQLLFYSVGIGQISSEVPQNLSASRPQDRQFILSSKKLLLSDSGFYLCAWSIRGTNTEAFFGQGTRLTVV.

This sequence joins TRBV7-9 and TRBJ1-4, with D tentatively TRBD1 (5 bases). This CDR3 spans 14 amino acids. From germline, CDR1 is SEHNR and CDR2 FQNEAQ (reference sequence). V was clipped by 8 bases and J by 8 bases, with 18 bases between them. The DNA for the CDR3 is TGTGCCAGCCTGGGGTACGGGGGACGAGAAAAACTGTTTTTT. As protein: CASLGYGGREKLFF. The variable domain in full, completed from reference TRBV7-9 and TRBJ1-4, reads DTGVSQNPRHKITKRGQNVTFRCDPISEHNRLYWYRQTLGQGPEFLTYFQNEAQLEKSRLLSDRFSAERPKGSFSTLEIQRTEQGDSAMYLCASLGYGGREKLFFGSGTQLSVL.

The V call is TRBV10-3, the J call TRBJ2-7; D may be TRBD2 (6 bases). This CDR3 is 11 amino acids long. V was clipped by 8 bases and J by 5 bases, with 10 bases between them. CDR1 and CDR2 from the germline V gene are ENHRY and SYGVKD. The CDR3 DNA reads as TGTGCCATCGGAGGGTCCAACGAGCAGTACTTC. Protein sequence: CAIGGSNEQYF.

Here the CDR3 DNA reads TGTGCCAGCAGCGTAGGCCTGGGGTCTGGGGCCAACGTCCTGACTTTC. Protein sequence: CASSVGLGSGANVLTF. The V gene is TRBV9, the J gene TRBJ2-6; D is undetermined. V was cut by 0 bases and J by 1 base, with 8 bases left in between. Germline CDR1 is SGDLS and CDR2 is YYNGEE. CDR3 length equals 16 residues.

The V gene is TRBV2, the J gene TRBJ1-4, with D unclear. V lost 8 bases to trimming and J lost 5 bases, with 18 bases between them. This CDR3 comprises 15 residues. The germline V gene encodes CDR1 SNHLY and CDR2 FYNNEI. Written as DNA, the CDR3 is TGTGCCAGCGGGCGGTTGGGATCTCCCAATGAAAAACTGTTTTTT. Translating gives CASGRLGSPNEKLFF.

V gene TRBV2 combines with J gene TRBJ1-2; 8 bases line up with TRBD1. Germline CDR1 SNHLY, CDR2 FYNNEI. V was clipped by 6 bases and J by 2 bases; unmatched bases: 8. This CDR3 is built from 15 residues. The CDR3 DNA reads TGTGCCAGCAGGACAGGGGACCGCATAAACTATGGCTACACCTTC. Translating it yields CASRTGDRINYGYTF. Supplemented by reference TRBV2 and TRBJ1-2, the full variable domain reads EPEVTQTPSHQVTQMGQEVILRCVPISNHLYFYWYRQILGQKVEFLVSFYNNEISEKSEIFDDQFSVERPDGSNFTLKIRSTKLEDSAMYFCASRTGDRINYGYTFGSGTRLTVV.

This clone was seen a single time. J is TRBJ2-2 and V is TRBV4-3; D not resolved. The V end was cut by 0 bases, the J end by 3 bases, with 8 bases between. Germline lookup yields CDR1 LGHNA and CDR2 YSLEER. The CDR3 has 15 residues. For the CDR3, the DNA is TGCGCCAGCAGCCAAGATTGGGCGGACACCGGGGAGCTGTTTTTT. Amino acids: CASSQDWADTGELFF.